This record concerns one TCR beta chain sequence. What it binds is unknown. One entry per CDR3 protein results from TCRdb running MiXCR on the reads. Here the sample spans 750,000 to 950,000 distinct CDR3 sequences, 25% to 30% being singletons. This specimen belongs to a study of T cell repertoires in cytomegalovirus infection. For the study at large: Public TCR beta signatures marked donors with CMV infection and the matching HLA.

The length of the CDR3 is 15 residues. In germline, CDR1 is SGHAT, CDR2 FQNNGV. Deletions cut 4 bases from V and 6 bases from J, with 18 bases between. The receptor was isolated from a human donor in good health (CMV status not recorded). Some clones in this sample may be carry-over from other donors' samples. Sequencing was performed on cultured CD8+ T cells from PBMCs, taken from culture after CMV antigen stimulation. V usage is TRBV11-2 and J usage is TRBJ1-2; possibly TRBD1 for D (5 bases). CDR3 in amino acids: CASSSGPGRGNGYTF. CDR3 DNA sequence: TGTGCCAGCAGCTCCGGTCCCGGGAGGGGTAATGGCTACACCTTC.